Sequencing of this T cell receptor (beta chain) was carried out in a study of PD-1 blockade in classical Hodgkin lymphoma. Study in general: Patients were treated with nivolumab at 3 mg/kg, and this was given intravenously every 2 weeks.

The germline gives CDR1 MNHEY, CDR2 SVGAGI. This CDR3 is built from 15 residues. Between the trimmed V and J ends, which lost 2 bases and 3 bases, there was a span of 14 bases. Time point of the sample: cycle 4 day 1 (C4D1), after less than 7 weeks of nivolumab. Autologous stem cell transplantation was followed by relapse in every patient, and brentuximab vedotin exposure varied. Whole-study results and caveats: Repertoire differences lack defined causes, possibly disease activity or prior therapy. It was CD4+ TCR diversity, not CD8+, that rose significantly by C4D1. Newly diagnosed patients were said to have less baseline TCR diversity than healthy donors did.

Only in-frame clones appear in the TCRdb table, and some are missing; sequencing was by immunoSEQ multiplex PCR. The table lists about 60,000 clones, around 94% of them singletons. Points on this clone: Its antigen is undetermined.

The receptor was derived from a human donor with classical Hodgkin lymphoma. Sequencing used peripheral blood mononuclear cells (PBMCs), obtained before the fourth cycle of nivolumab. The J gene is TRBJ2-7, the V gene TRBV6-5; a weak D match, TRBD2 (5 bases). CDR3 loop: CASSYGRGRGYEQYF. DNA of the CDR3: TGTGCCAGCAGTTACGGCAGAGGGCGCGGCTACGAGCAGTACTTC.